The T cell receptor beta chain described here comes from a study of identical twins. The germline gives CDR1 SQVTM, CDR2 ANQGSEA. V dropped 7 bases and J dropped 4 bases, with 21 bases sitting between them. The CDR3 is 15 residues long. Template switching introduced a universal primer site, and the cDNA bore unique molecular identifiers. TCRdb re-called the 5' RACE reads through MiXCR, storing one row per CDR3 protein. The top ten clones hold 5% to 6% of a sample with 250,000 or so distinct CDR3 sequences, around 7.6% of them seen once. This clonotype was found many times. Its antigen is not known. Study conclusions and caveats: Clonotypes of the beta chain that were abundant in cord blood carried fewer insertions (memory repertoires showed none). Weaker excess twin sharing was seen among beta out-of-frame sequences. It was cross-sectional statistical analysis, not following the same donors, that the conclusions relied on.

Another study also made use of these data, one on yellow fever vaccine responses in identical twins.

The specimen was CD8+ T cells sorted from blood. V gene TRBV29-1 combines with J gene TRBJ2-3; D call uncertain. This receptor was identified in a woman younger than 30 in good health. CDR3 nucleotides: TGCAGCGCCCTGGGTGGGGTGCTTCCAGCAGATACGCAGTATTTT. It translates to CSALGGVLPADTQYF.